The 30 T cell receptor beta chains listed next were all sequenced from one sample in a study of technical replicates of blood from a handful of donors. The data were produced by immunoSEQ multiplex PCR, yet TCRdb's version contains in-frame clones alone and is incomplete. The sample lists over 55,000 clones; about 90% were seen once. The sequencing input was PBMCs. The receptors were sampled from a human donor in good health. Some clones in this sample may be carry-over from other donors' samples.

The chain is built from TRBV4-2 and TRBJ2-2; the D gene is possibly TRBD2 (5 bases). Looked up from germline, CDR1 is LGHNA and CDR2 is YNFKEQ. The CDR3 length is 15 residues. Trimming took 0 bases from V and 5 from J, leaving 10 bases between them. CDR3 region: CASSQDRTGTGELFF. The CDR3 bases are TGTGCCAGCAGCCAAGATAGGACGGGGACCGGGGAGCTGTTTTTT.

The V and J genes are TRBV5-5 and TRBJ2-7, with 8 bases lining up with TRBD1. The germline gives CDR1 SGHKS, CDR2 YYEKEE (reference sequence). V was pared by 3 bases and J by 1 base, with 12 bases of the junction left unmatched. CDR3 length: 17 amino acids. The CDR3 protein is CASSWRRGQAQSYEQYF. The CDR3 DNA sequence: TGTGCCAGCAGCTGGAGGAGGGGACAGGCCCAATCCTACGAGCAGTACTTC.

The chain employs TRBV7-3 and TRBJ1-4; D call uncertain. Trimming removed 5 bases from V and 4 bases from J, with 11 bases in between. The germline V gene encodes CDR1 SGHTA and CDR2 FQGTGA. This CDR3 comprises 14 residues. CDR3 nucleotides: TGTGCCAGCAGCGTCCGGGATGATAATGAAAAACTGTTTTTT. Amino acid sequence: CASSVRDDNEKLFF. Together with reference TRBV7-3 and TRBJ1-4, the CDR3 gives the full variable domain: GAGVSQTPSNKVTEKGKYVELRCDPISGHTALYWYRQSLGQGPEFLIYFQGTGAADDSGLPNDRFFAVRPEGSVSTLKIQRTERGDSAVYLCASSVRDDNEKLFFGSGTQLSVL.

The CDR3 reads CASSLLAGEQFF. CDR3 DNA sequence: TGTGCCAGCAGCTTACTAGCGGGGGAGCAGTTCTTC. The genes are TRBV7-9 and TRBJ2-1; 9 nucleotides align to TRBD2. CDR3 size: 12 residues. Germline V lookup: CDR1 SEHNR, CDR2 FQNEAQ (reference sequence). V dropped 2 bases and J dropped 10; count of bases not matched to a gene: 0.

The chain couples TRBV5-6 to TRBJ1-4; unclear D gene. This CDR3 comprises 18 residues. The V end was cut by 5 bases, the J end by 6 bases, with 26 bases between. Per germline, CDR1 SGHDT and CDR2 YYEEEE. This CDR3 reads CASSGGVSGYGLDEKLFF. The CDR3 coding sequence is TGTGCCAGCAGTGGCGGGGTCTCGGGGTACGGGCTTGATGAAAAACTGTTTTTT.

The gene calls are TRBV5-4 and TRBJ1-4; D is uncertain. The CDR3 length is 13 residues. The V end lost 0 bases, the J end lost 3 bases, and 3 bases lay between the germline ends. The germline gives CDR1 SGHNT, CDR2 YYREEE (reference sequence). CDR3 DNA: TGTGCCAGCAGCTTGGGAGCTAATGAAAAACTGTTTTTT. It codes for CASSLGANEKLFF.

The rearrangement uses TRBV18 and TRBJ2-1; 7 bases map to TRBD1. V shed 4 bases, J shed 10 bases, and the junction held 7 bases outside the gene matches. The length of the CDR3 is 13 residues. Germline V gene sequence: CDR1 KGHSH, CDR2 LQKENI. CDR3 loop: CASSLGQVGEQFF. Written as DNA, the CDR3 is TGTGCCAGCTCACTAGGACAGGTCGGCGAGCAGTTCTTC.

This clone was counted a single time. V usage is TRBV7-2 and J usage is TRBJ2-7; tentatively, D is TRBD1 (6 bases). Germline V CDR1 and CDR2: SGHTA, FQGNSA. Deletions cut 3 bases from V and 0 bases from J, with 9 bases between. The CDR3 has 14 amino acids. CDR3 nucleotides: TGTGCCAGCAGCTTGGCCAGGGGCTCCTACGAGCAGTACTTC. It is translated as CASSLARGSYEQYF.

The chain has TRBV7-6 and TRBJ2-3, with 8 bases lining up with TRBD2. This CDR3 spans 16 amino acids. With V trimmed by 6 bases and J by 4 bases, 12 bases remained unmatched. Germline V CDR1 and CDR2: SGHVS, FNYEAQ. The CDR3 DNA follows: TGTGCCAGCAGAATAGGCAGCGGGGGATCACCAGATACGCAGTATTTT. Its protein is CASRIGSGGSPDTQYF.

This clone occurred once. The rearrangement links TRBV2 to TRBJ2-2; D is uncertain. The CDR3 is 13 amino acids. Germline V gene data show CDR1 as SNHLY and CDR2 as FYNNEI. Trimming shortened V by 2 bases and J by 4 bases, and 5 bases separated the two germline ends. The CDR3 protein is CASSESVTGELFF. Here the CDR3 DNA reads TGTGCCAGCAGTGAATCGGTCACCGGGGAGCTGTTTTTT.

The rearrangement links TRBV5-1 to TRBJ2-2; 7 nucleotides agree with TRBD1. V gave up 1 base and J gave up 3 bases; unmatched junction bases: 3. This CDR3 has 15 residues. Germline CDR1 is SGHRS and CDR2 is YFSETQ. As DNA, the CDR3 is TGCGCCAGCAGCTTGAGGCAGGGGGACACCGGGGAGCTGTTTTTT. Translated: CASSLRQGDTGELFF.

The V call is TRBV10-1, the J call TRBJ1-5, with 10 nucleotides matching TRBD1. CDR1 is WNHNN and CDR2 is SYGVQD in the germline V gene (reference sequence). CDR3 length equals 18 residues. J gave up 0 bases and V 7 bases, and 12 bases lay outside the gene matches. CDR3 sequence (DNA): TGCGCCAGCAAACTCGGGACAGGGGAACTTTATAGCAATCAGCCCCAGCATTTT. It codes for CASKLGTGELYSNQPQHF.

The chain links TRBV29-1 to TRBJ2-1, with a weak D call TRBD1 (7 bases). CDR3 length: 15 amino acids. From germline, CDR1 is SQVTM and CDR2 ANQGSEA. Trimming took off 3 bases at V and 1 base at J, with 13 bases between the two ends. The CDR3 nucleotides are TGCAGCGTTGACGCCCCAGGGGGGTCCTACAATGAGCAGTTCTTC. Translation gives CSVDAPGGSYNEQFF.

The chain has TRBV21-1 and TRBJ1-1; the table's D call of TRBD1 was not tested on the DNA. TRBV21-1 is a known pseudogene. The CDR3 is made up of 14 amino acids. This chain's CDR3 is CASASGQGTTEAFF. In DNA, the CDR3 is TGTGCCAGCGCGTCGGGACAGGGAACCACTGAAGCTTTCTTT.

This sequence joins TRBV6-5 and TRBJ1-3, with a tentative D call TRBD1 (5 bases). There are 15 residues in the CDR3. The V gene's germline CDR1 is MNHEY and CDR2 SVGAGI. The germline V and J ends were trimmed by 2 bases and 0 bases, with 8 bases remaining between them. The CDR3 bases are TGTGCCAGCAGTTACGACAGCAGCTCTGGAAACACCATATATTTT. Its translation: CASSYDSSSGNTIYF.

The sample holds one count of this clone. The V gene is TRBV5-1, the J gene TRBJ2-1, with 14 bases identical to TRBD2. Trimming removed 4 bases from V and 9 bases from J; junction bases left unmatched: 6. The CDR3 extends over 15 amino acids. In germline, CDR1 is SGHRS, CDR2 YFSETQ. The CDR3 DNA reads as TGCGCCAGCAGCCCCGGACTAGCGGGAGGAAGTGAGCAGTTCTTC. Translation gives CASSPGLAGGSEQFF.

The chain is built from TRBV7-2 and TRBJ2-7; no definite D call. The germline V gene has CDR1 SGHTA and CDR2 FQGNSA. Trimming removed 1 base from V and 0 bases from J, with 7 bases in between. The CDR3 has 14 residues. The CDR3 DNA sequence: TGTGCCAGCAGCTTAGGACGGAGCTCCTACGAGCAGTACTTC. It specifies CASSLGRSSYEQYF.

J is TRBJ2-6 and V is TRBV15; 9 positions match TRBD2. Germline V gives CDR1 LNHNV, CDR2 YYDKDF (reference sequence). CDR3 length equals 19 residues. V trimming: 1 base; J trimming: 0 bases; junction bases outside the gene matches: 7. The CDR3, as DNA: TGTGCCACCAGCAGAGGCTCGAGCGGGAGGAGCTCTGGGGCCAACGTCCTGACTTTC. It translates to CATSRGSSGRSSGANVLTF. The full variable domain, completed using reference TRBV15 and TRBJ2-6, is DAMVIQNPRYQVTQFGKPVTLSCSQTLNHNVMYWYQQKSSQAPKLLFHYYDKDFNNEADTPDNFQSRRPNTSFCFLDIRSPGLGDTAMYLCATSRGSSGRSSGANVLTFGAGSRLTVL.

The chain is built from TRBV27 and TRBJ2-7; 9 bases map to TRBD2. The CDR3 loop spans 15 amino acids. Germline V lookup: CDR1 MNHEY, CDR2 SMNVEV (reference sequence). V was clipped by 3 bases and J by 3 bases; unmatched bases: 6. The CDR3 sequence: CASSLGTSSIYEQYF. For the CDR3, the DNA is TGTGCCAGCAGTTTGGGGACTAGCAGTATCTACGAGCAGTACTTC.

This chain joins TRBV29-1 and TRBJ2-2; D unresolved. Trimming took 1 base from V and 5 from J, leaving 11 bases between them. From germline, CDR1 is SQVTM and CDR2 ANQGSEA. CDR3 length equals 14 residues. Here the CDR3 reads CSVEAPQRTGELFF. The CDR3 DNA reads as TGCAGCGTTGAAGCTCCACAGAGAACCGGGGAGCTGTTTTTT.

V usage is TRBV11-3 and J usage is TRBJ2-7, with TRBD2 matching over 15 bases. From germline, CDR1 is SGHNT and CDR2 YENEEA. Trimming removed 6 bases from V and 3 bases from J; junction bases left unmatched: 9. The CDR3 runs 17 residues. The CDR3 DNA follows: TGTGCCAGCAGACCTCCGGGACTAGCGGGAGGTTACTACGAGCAGTACTTC. Its protein is CASRPPGLAGGYYEQYF.

This chain joins TRBV6-1 and TRBJ2-5; D is uncertain. Looked up from germline, CDR1 is MNHNS and CDR2 is SASEGT. The CDR3 spans 13 residues. The germline V and J ends were trimmed by 7 bases and 1 base, with 10 bases remaining between them. As DNA, the CDR3 is TGTGCCAGCACACCCCTACCCCAAGAGACCCAGTACTTC. Translation gives CASTPLPQETQYF.

The chain uses TRBV5-4 and TRBJ2-1; D gene unclear. Trimming took off 4 bases at V and 0 bases at J, with 14 bases between the two ends. Germline CDR1 reads SGHNT; CDR2 reads YYREEE (reference sequence). The length of the CDR3 is 16 residues. The CDR3 protein is CASSPPQASSYNEQFF. CDR3 coding DNA: TGTGCCAGCAGCCCCCCTCAGGCCAGCTCCTACAATGAGCAGTTCTTC.

This chain joins TRBV10-3 and TRBJ1-1; TRBD1 matches at 7 bases. Germline V gene lookup returns CDR1 ENHRY and CDR2 SYGVKD. This CDR3 is built from 15 residues. Trimming cost V 6 bases and J 7 bases; bases outside gene matches: 14. The chain's CDR3 is CAIRPQQGKVGEAFF. CDR3 nucleotide sequence: TGTGCCATCAGGCCCCAACAGGGGAAAGTTGGTGAAGCTTTCTTT.

The chain recombines TRBV13 with TRBJ1-4; D remains ambiguous. The V and J ends lost 2 bases and 7 bases respectively, with 14 bases between them. Germline V gene data show CDR1 as PRHDT and CDR2 as FYEKMQ (reference sequence). The CDR3 runs to 15 residues. The CDR3 region is CASSLSPRAGEKLFF. The CDR3 region has the DNA TGTGCCAGCAGCTTAAGCCCCCGAGCCGGTGAAAAACTGTTTTTT.

This clone was recorded a few times. J is TRBJ1-1 and V is TRBV19, with D maybe TRBD1 (5 bases). There are 15 residues in the CDR3. The V and J ends lost 3 bases and 1 base respectively, with 12 bases between them. CDR1 and CDR2 from the germline V gene are LNHDA and SQIVND (reference sequence). The CDR3 DNA follows: TGTGCCAGTAGTATTCTTGGGGGAGGGAACACTGAAGCTTTCTTT. Amino acids: CASSILGGGNTEAFF.

This chain links TRBV11-2 with TRBJ2-5, with 7 nucleotides matching TRBD2. Per germline, CDR1 SGHAT and CDR2 FQNNGV. This CDR3 has 11 amino acids. V trimming: 3 bases; J trimming: 13 bases; junction bases outside the gene matches: 5. DNA for the CDR3: TGTGCCAGCAGCTTTGGACTAGTGCCGTACTTC. Residues: CASSFGLVPYF.

The chain is built from TRBV19 and TRBJ2-7, with D perhaps TRBD2 (6 bases). This CDR3 comprises 15 residues. V was shortened by 5 bases and J by 3 bases, with 17 bases between the two germline ends. Germline lookup yields CDR1 LNHDA and CDR2 SQIVND (reference sequence). The CDR3 region is CASSPYLATHYEQYF. DNA of the CDR3: TGTGCCAGTAGTCCCTACCTAGCGACGCACTACGAGCAGTACTTC.

This clone has only one observation. This rearrangement joins TRBV5-1 to TRBJ2-5; 8 bases are shared with TRBD2. Germline loops: CDR1 SGHRS, CDR2 YFSETQ. The CDR3 consists of 15 residues. The V and J ends lost 8 bases and 3 bases, in that order; junction bases with no gene match: 12. CDR3 loop: CASNHKGGGKETQYF. The CDR3 DNA is TGCGCCAGTAACCACAAGGGCGGGGGGAAAGAGACCCAGTACTTC.

The rearrangement links TRBV5-5 to TRBJ2-7, with D maybe TRBD2 (6 bases). V shed 3 bases and J shed 2 bases, with 12 bases lying between them. Per the germline V gene, CDR1 is SGHKS and CDR2 is YYEKEE (reference sequence). This CDR3 comprises 14 residues. The CDR3 sequence is CASSWAGLTYEQYF. CDR3 nucleotides: TGTGCCAGCAGCTGGGCGGGACTTACCTACGAGCAGTACTTC. Filled out from reference TRBV5-5 and TRBJ2-7, the complete variable domain reads DAGVTQSPTHLIKTRGQQVTLRCSPISGHKSVSWYQQVLGQGPQFIFQYYEKEERGRGNFPDRFSARQFPNYSSELNVNALLLGDSALYLCASSWAGLTYEQYFGPGTRLTVT.